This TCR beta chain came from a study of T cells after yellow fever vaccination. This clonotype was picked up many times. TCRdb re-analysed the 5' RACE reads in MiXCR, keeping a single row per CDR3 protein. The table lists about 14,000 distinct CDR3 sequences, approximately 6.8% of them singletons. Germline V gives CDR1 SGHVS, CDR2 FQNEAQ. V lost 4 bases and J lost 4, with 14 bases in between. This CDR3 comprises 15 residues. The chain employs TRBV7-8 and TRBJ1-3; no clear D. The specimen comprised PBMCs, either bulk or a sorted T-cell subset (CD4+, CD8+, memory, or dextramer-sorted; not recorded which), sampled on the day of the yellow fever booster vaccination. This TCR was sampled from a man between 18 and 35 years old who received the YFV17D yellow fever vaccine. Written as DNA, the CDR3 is TGTGCCAGCAGCTCCGGACGACTGGGAGGAAACACCATATATTTT. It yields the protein CASSSGRLGGNTIYF.